The 26 T cell receptor beta chains presented below share a single source sample, sequenced in a study of blood T cell repertoires in COVID-19 (dated by TCRdb to the early 2020s). The library was produced with the immunoSEQ multiplex PCR assay. This is the immuneACCESS table as TCRdb keeps it, with only in-frame sequences that have V and J called. A part of the clones is gone; compared with another copy, unresolved V genes explain less than half, and the rest is unexplained. Here the sample has a few hundred thousand clones; 70% to 90% occur a single time. The ten top clones hold around 7.8% of the sample. The sequencing input was peripheral blood. These receptors all come from a woman aged 50 to 60 who had recovered from COVID-19.

The chain joins TRBV11-2 to TRBJ1-1, with a tentative D call TRBD1 (5 bases). Germline CDR1 reads SGHAT; CDR2 reads FQNNGV. The V and J ends lost 1 base and 6 bases respectively, with 9 bases between them. The CDR3 length is 13 residues. CDR3 sequence: CASSLVGEAEAFF. In nucleotides, the CDR3 is TGTGCCAGCAGCTTAGTAGGGGAAGCTGAAGCTTTCTTT.

V is TRBV6-6 and J is TRBJ1-5, with a possible D match to TRBD1 (5 bases). Deletions cut 2 bases from V and 5 bases from J, with 13 bases between. CDR1 is MNHNY, CDR2 SVGAGI, per germline (reference sequence). The CDR3 totals 15 residues. The CDR3 DNA sequence: TGTGCCAGCAGTTACAGGGCTGAAGGGGATCAGCCCCAGCATTTT. It translates to CASSYRAEGDQPQHF.

The rearrangement uses TRBV10-3 and TRBJ2-7; a possible D gene is TRBD1 (6 bases). The V gene lost 2 bases and the J gene lost 4 bases, with 9 bases spanning the gap. The CDR3 is made up of 13 amino acids. The germline gives CDR1 ENHRY, CDR2 SYGVKD. The CDR3 reads CAISEGTTYEQYF. As DNA, the CDR3 is TGTGCCATCAGTGAGGGGACAACGTACGAGCAGTACTTC.

This chain connects TRBV9 to TRBJ2-2; TRBD1 might be the D (6 bases). Germline CDR1 is SGDLS and CDR2 is YYNGEE. V was cut by 4 bases and J by 8 bases, with 18 bases left in between. This CDR3 contains 15 residues. CDR3 coding DNA: TGTGCCAGCAGCACCCGACAGGTCGCTATGGGGGAGCTGTTTTTT. Protein: CASSTRQVAMGELFF.

This chain joins TRBV15 and TRBJ2-1, with 13 bases fitting TRBD2. From germline, CDR1 is LNHNV and CDR2 YYDKDF (reference sequence). The V gene end was trimmed by 4 bases and the J gene end by 4 bases; junction bases not matched to a gene: 4. This CDR3 region has 16 residues. This CDR3 is CATSIRLAGGYNEQFF. CDR3 DNA sequence: TGTGCCACCAGCATTCGACTAGCGGGGGGATACAATGAGCAGTTCTTC.

The gene calls are TRBV6-6 and TRBJ2-7; maybe TRBD2 (7 bases). The CDR3 contains 15 residues. V dropped 6 bases and J dropped 0 bases, with 15 bases sitting between them. The germline V gene encodes CDR1 MNHNY and CDR2 SVGAGI (reference sequence). CDR3 DNA sequence: TGTGCCAGCAGGGTAGGGGGGGCCCTCTCCTACGAGCAGTACTTC. Amino acids: CASRVGGALSYEQYF.

The chain employs TRBV24-1 and TRBJ2-7, with 7 bases that match TRBD1. Germline V CDR1 and CDR2: KGHDR, SFDVKD. J was trimmed by 5 bases and V by 2 bases; bases with no gene match: 2. The CDR3 extends over 13 amino acids. DNA of the CDR3: TGTGCCACCAGTGATTGGACAGGCGACGAGCAGTACTTC. Residues: CATSDWTGDEQYF.

J is TRBJ2-7 and V is TRBV29-1; 8 bases map to TRBD1. J gave up 4 bases and V 2 bases, and 10 bases lay outside the gene matches. Germline V gives CDR1 SQVTM, CDR2 ANQGSEA. The CDR3 is 15 residues long. The CDR3 sequence is CSVELLAGGSYEQYF. In nucleotides, the CDR3 is TGCAGCGTTGAACTCCTCGCAGGGGGCTCATACGAGCAGTACTTC.

The chain employs TRBV7-2 and TRBJ2-7, with 9 bases identical to TRBD2. The V gene's germline CDR1 is SGHTA and CDR2 FQGNSA. V trimming: 6 bases; J trimming: 6 bases; junction bases outside the gene matches: 18. There are 17 residues in the CDR3. DNA for the CDR3: TGTGCCAGCAGGGCCCGGGGGGGACCGGGACTAGCTTTCGAGCAGTACTTC. Translation: CASRARGGPGLAFEQYF.

The chain links TRBV5-5 to TRBJ1-2; 7 nucleotides match TRBD1. This CDR3 comprises 15 residues. After removal of 3 bases from V and 3 bases from J, the junction contained 8 bases not matched to a gene. Germline loops: CDR1 SGHKS, CDR2 YYEKEE (reference sequence). The CDR3 bases are TGTGCCAGCAGCTCCGGGACAGACCCATACTATGGCTACACCTTC. As protein: CASSSGTDPYYGYTF.

The chain employs TRBV7-8 and TRBJ2-7; possibly TRBD2 for D (6 bases). With 5 bases removed from V and 0 bases from J, the gap between germline ends came to 17 bases. CDR3 length: 16 amino acids. The V gene's germline CDR1 is SGHVS and CDR2 FQNEAQ. The CDR3 here is CASSPQEGSGSYEQYF. The CDR3 DNA reads as TGTGCCAGCAGCCCGCAGGAGGGTAGCGGCTCCTACGAGCAGTACTTC.

CDR3 loop: CASSFQSGRSYNEQFF. DNA of the CDR3: TGTGCCAGCAGCTTCCAAAGCGGGCGCTCCTACAATGAGCAGTTCTTC. This chain links TRBV7-3 with TRBJ2-1, with D possibly TRBD2 on 6 matching bases. The CDR3 extends over 16 amino acids. Germline assignment: CDR1 SGHTA and CDR2 FQGTGA. V lost 3 bases and J lost 0, with 12 bases in between.

The rearrangement uses TRBV28 and TRBJ1-2; D perhaps matches TRBD1 (6 bases). Between the trimmed V and J ends, which lost 3 bases and 5 bases, there was a span of 13 bases. CDR1 is MDHEN and CDR2 is SYDVKM in the germline V gene. The CDR3 consists of 14 residues. The CDR3 nucleotides read TGTGCCAGCAGTTTGGGGGCGCGCCGATATGGCTACACCTTC. Protein sequence: CASSLGARRYGYTF.

This clone was detected once. The V gene is TRBV19, the J gene TRBJ2-1; 8 nucleotides agree with TRBD2. CDR1 is LNHDA and CDR2 is SQIVND in the germline V gene (reference sequence). Trimming at V came to 6 bases and at J to 6 bases, leaving 4 bases not matched to a gene. This CDR3 is 13 amino acids long. CDR3 residues: CASSTGGVNEQFF. The DNA of the CDR3 is TGTGCCAGTAGCACGGGAGGGGTCAATGAGCAGTTCTTC.

The V gene is TRBV28, the J gene TRBJ2-2; TRBD1 matches at 9 bases. The V and J ends lost 8 bases and 6 bases, in that order; junction bases with no gene match: 4. Germline CDR1 MDHEN, CDR2 SYDVKM. The CDR3 loop spans 13 amino acids. The CDR3 region is CASRTGDAGELFF. CDR3 in DNA: TGTGCCAGCCGGACAGGGGATGCCGGGGAGCTGTTTTTT.

This chain links TRBV19 with TRBJ2-7; TRBD2 aligns across 12 bases. This CDR3 region has 15 residues. J lost 2 bases, V lost 6 bases, and 5 bases had no gene match. Germline lookup yields CDR1 LNHDA and CDR2 SQIVND (reference sequence). The chain's CDR3 is CASSRTSGDPYEQYF. The CDR3 DNA follows: TGTGCCAGTAGCCGGACTAGCGGGGACCCCTACGAGCAGTACTTC.

The chain uses TRBV7-2 and TRBJ2-7; 11 positions match TRBD1. Germline V CDR1 and CDR2: SGHTA, FQGNSA. The CDR3 length is 14 residues. Unmatched junction bases numbered 2, after V lost 3 bases and J lost 4 bases. CDR3 loop: CASSLGQGGYEQYF. CDR3 DNA: TGTGCCAGCAGCTTGGGACAGGGGGGGTACGAGCAGTACTTC.

V gene TRBV29-1 combines with J gene TRBJ2-2, with D hard to call. The germline V gene encodes CDR1 SQVTM and CDR2 ANQGSEA. The CDR3 totals 13 residues. V was pared by 5 bases and J by 9 bases, with 16 bases between. The CDR3 region has the DNA TGCAGCGTTAAGAAGAGCGATTTGCGGGAGCTGTTTTTT. As protein: CSVKKSDLRELFF.

As regards this clone: Sequence at one end of the junction differs from germline and may be a read error. The chain has TRBV3-1 (or the pseudogene TRBV3-2) and TRBJ2-1; TRBD2 aligns across 9 bases. There are 12 residues in the CDR3. Germline assignment: CDR1 LGHDT and CDR2 YNNKEL (reference sequence). The CDR3 region is CASSQGTSSAFF. The CDR3 DNA sequence: TGTGCCAGCAGTCAAGGGACTAGCTCTGCGTTCTTC.

A word on this clone: A single base separates this from a much larger clone, so it may be a read error. The V and J genes are TRBV18 and TRBJ1-4, with TRBD1 identical over 7 bases. The V and J ends lost 3 bases and 3 bases, in that order; junction bases with no gene match: 1. The CDR3 covers 14 residues. From germline, CDR1 is KGHSH and CDR2 LQKENI. The CDR3 nucleotides are TGTGCCAGCTCACCGGGACAGTCTAATGAAAAACTGTTTTTT. It encodes CASSPGQSNEKLFF.

The rearrangement links TRBV4-2 to TRBJ1-1; TRBD1 matches 7 bases. V was clipped by 2 bases and J by 0 bases; unmatched bases: 6. The CDR3 covers 16 residues. Per the germline V gene, CDR1 is LGHNA and CDR2 is YNFKEQ. The CDR3 sequence is CASSQQGTAMNTEAFF. CDR3 nucleotides: TGTGCCAGCAGCCAACAAGGGACAGCCATGAACACTGAAGCTTTCTTT.

The chain recombines TRBV7-2 with TRBJ1-6; 9 bases align to TRBD1. The CDR3 contains 15 residues. V lost 5 bases, J lost 10 bases, and 9 bases stayed unmatched. Germline V gives CDR1 SGHTA, CDR2 FQGNSA. This chain's CDR3 is CASSPRTGEGSPLHF. As DNA, the CDR3 is TGTGCCAGCAGCCCTAGGACAGGGGAGGGGTCACCCCTCCACTTT.

This chain links TRBV28 with TRBJ2-7; maybe TRBD2 (7 bases). The CDR3 length is 15 residues. Per germline, CDR1 MDHEN and CDR2 SYDVKM. Trimming left V 2 bases short and J 4 bases short, with 15 bases between. In DNA form, the CDR3 reads TGTGCCAGCAGTTTAGGACTAGGGGGATTGTACGAGCAGTACTTC. Translating it yields CASSLGLGGLYEQYF.

The chain employs TRBV11-3 and TRBJ2-5, with D hard to call. Germline CDR1 is SGHNT and CDR2 is YENEEA. The V and J ends lost 3 bases and 2 bases respectively, with 7 bases between them. This CDR3 has 13 amino acids. The DNA for the CDR3 is TGTGCCAGCAGCTTCGCAGTTCAAGAGACCCAGTACTTC. Translated: CASSFAVQETQYF.

J is TRBJ2-2 and V is TRBV9; possible D gene TRBD2, 5 bases. The CDR3 covers 15 residues. Germline CDR1 and CDR2: SGDLS and YYNGEE. Trimming left V 0 bases short and J 6 bases short, with 12 bases between. In DNA form, the CDR3 reads TGTGCCAGCAGCGTAGGAGGGTTTAACCCCGGGGAGCTGTTTTTT. As protein: CASSVGGFNPGELFF.

This chain joins TRBV11-2 and TRBJ2-3; the match to TRBD2 covers 12 bases. The CDR3 totals 18 residues. Germline lookup yields CDR1 SGHAT and CDR2 FQNNGV. After removal of 1 base from V and 2 bases from J, the junction contained 7 bases not matched to a gene. Here the CDR3 DNA reads TGTGCCAGCAGCTTAGCGGGGCGGACTAGCGGGATCACAGATACGCAGTATTTT. Its translation is CASSLAGRTSGITDTQYF.